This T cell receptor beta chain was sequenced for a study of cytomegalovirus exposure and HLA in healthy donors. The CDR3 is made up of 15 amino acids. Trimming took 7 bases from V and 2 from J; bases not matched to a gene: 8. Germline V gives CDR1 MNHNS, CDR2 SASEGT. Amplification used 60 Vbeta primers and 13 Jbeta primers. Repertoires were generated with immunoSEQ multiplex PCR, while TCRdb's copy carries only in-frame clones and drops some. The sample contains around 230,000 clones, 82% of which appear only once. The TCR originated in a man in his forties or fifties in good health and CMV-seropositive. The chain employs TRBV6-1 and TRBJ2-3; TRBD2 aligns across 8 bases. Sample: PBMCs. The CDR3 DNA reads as TGTGCCAGCACCCCTCTGACTAGCGCCACAGATACGCAGTATTTT. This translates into CASTPLTSATDTQYF.